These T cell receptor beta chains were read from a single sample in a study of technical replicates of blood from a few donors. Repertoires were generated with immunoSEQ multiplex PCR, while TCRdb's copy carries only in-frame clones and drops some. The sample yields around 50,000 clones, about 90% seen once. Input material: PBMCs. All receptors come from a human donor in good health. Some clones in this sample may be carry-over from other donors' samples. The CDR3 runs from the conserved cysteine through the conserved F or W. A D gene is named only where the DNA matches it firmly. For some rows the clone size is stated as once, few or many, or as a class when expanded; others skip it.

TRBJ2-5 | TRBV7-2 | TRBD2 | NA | TGTGCCAGCAGCTCCACCGGGACTAGCGGCCTTTCACAGTACTTC | CASSSTGTSGLSQYF
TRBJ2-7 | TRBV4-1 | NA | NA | TGCGCCAGCAGCCAAGACGCCGGGAAAACCTACGAGCAGTACTTC | CASSQDAGKTYEQYF
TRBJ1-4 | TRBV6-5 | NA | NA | TGTGCCAGCATGGCCAGGGTAGTGTCCGAAAAACTGTTTTTT | CASMARVVSEKLFF
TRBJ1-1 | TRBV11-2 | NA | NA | TGTGCCAGCAGCTTTAACAGGGCGGGCACTGAAGCTTTCTTT | CASSFNRAGTEAFF
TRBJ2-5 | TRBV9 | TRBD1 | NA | TGTGCCAGCAGCGTCCAACCGGGACAGGGGGAGACCCAGTACTTC | CASSVQPGQGETQYF
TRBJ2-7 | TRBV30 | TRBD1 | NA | TGTGCCTGGAGTTCTCTGGGGTCAGGGGGAATCCGCGAGCAGTACTTC | CAWSSLGSGGIREQYF
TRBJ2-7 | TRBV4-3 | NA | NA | TGCGCCAGCAGCCAAGATACAGGGACCTACGAGCAGTACTTC | CASSQDTGTYEQYF
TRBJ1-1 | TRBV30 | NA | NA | TGTGCCTGGAACTTGGCCGGTCTTAGCGCGACTGAAGCTTTCTTT | CAWNLAGLSATEAFF
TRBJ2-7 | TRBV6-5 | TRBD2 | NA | TGTGCCAGCAGTTACCGGCTAGCGGGAAGCTACGAGCAGTACTTC | CASSYRLAGSYEQYF
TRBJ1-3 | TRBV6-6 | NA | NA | TGTGCCAGCAGCCCATTGGGGGGGGTAGGAAACACCATATATTTT | CASSPLGGVGNTIYF
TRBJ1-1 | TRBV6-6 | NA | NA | TGTGCCAGCAGTTTGGACTCAACCACTGAAGCTTTCTTT | CASSLDSTTEAFF
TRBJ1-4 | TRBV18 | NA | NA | TGTGCCAGCCAAAGACAGAGAAATGAAAAACTGTTTTTT | CASQRQRNEKLFF
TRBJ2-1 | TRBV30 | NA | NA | TGTGCCTGGAGGAAAGGAGGGGAACCCTACAATGAGCAGTTCTTC | CAWRKGGEPYNEQFF
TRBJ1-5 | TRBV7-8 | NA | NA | TGTGCCAGCAGCTCCACGGGGTACGCAACAATCAGCCCCCAGCATTTT | CASSSTGYATISPQHF
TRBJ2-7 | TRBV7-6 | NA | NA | TGTGCCAGCAGCAGCGAGGAGGGCCCGGGGGAGCAGTACTTC | CASSSEEGPGEQYF
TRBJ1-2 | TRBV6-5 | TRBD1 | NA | TGTGCCAGCAGTTTGGGACAGGGAACTAACTATGGCTACACCTTC | CASSLGQGTNYGYTF
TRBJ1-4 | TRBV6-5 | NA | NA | TGTGCCAGCCTTTGGGGGGATAATGAAAAACTGTTTTTT | CASLWGDNEKLFF
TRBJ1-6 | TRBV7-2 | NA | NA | TGTGCCAGCAGCGGACTAAATTCACCCCTCCACTTT | CASSGLNSPLHF
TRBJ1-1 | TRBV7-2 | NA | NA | TGTGCCAGCAGCCCGCGCCGGGGGTCCACTGAAGCTTTCTTT | CASSPRRGSTEAFF
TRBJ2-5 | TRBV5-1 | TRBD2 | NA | TGCGCCAGCAGCTTGCTCACGGGGGGCCAAGAGACCCAGTACTTC | CASSLLTGGQETQYF
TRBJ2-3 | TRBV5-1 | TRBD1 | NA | TGCGCCAGCAAGCCGGGACAGACTAGCACAGATACGCAGTATTTT | CASKPGQTSTDTQYF
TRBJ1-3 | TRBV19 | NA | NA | TGTGCCAGTACCTTTGGAAACACCATATATTTT | CASTFGNTIYF
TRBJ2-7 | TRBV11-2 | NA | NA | TGTGCCAGCAGCTTTTCTACCAGGGTAACCTACGAGCAGTACTTC | CASSFSTRVTYEQYF
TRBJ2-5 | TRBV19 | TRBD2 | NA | TGTGCCAGTAGTAGGTGGACTAGCGGGGGGCCCGGGACCCAGTACTTC | CASSRWTSGGPGTQYF
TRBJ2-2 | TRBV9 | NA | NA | TGTGCCAGCACCCGGAGGATGTCCGGGGAGCTGTTTTTT | CASTRRMSGELFF
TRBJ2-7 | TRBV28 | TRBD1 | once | TGTGCCAGCAGAACGGGACAGGAGTACGAGCAGTACTTC | CASRTGQEYEQYF
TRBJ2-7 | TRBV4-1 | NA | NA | TGCGCCAGCAGCCAAGAAGCGTTTAGCTCCTACGAGCAGTACTTC | CASSQEAFSSYEQYF
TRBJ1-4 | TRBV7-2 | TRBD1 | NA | TGTGCCAGCAGTTCGGGACAGGGATCTAATGAAAAACTGTTTTTT | CASSSGQGSNEKLFF
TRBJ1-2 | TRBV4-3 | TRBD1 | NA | TGCGCCAGCAGCCAACCCGGGACAGGGGTTCTCTCCGGCTACACCTTC | CASSQPGTGVLSGYTF
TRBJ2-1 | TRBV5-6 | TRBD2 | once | TGTGCCAGCAGCTTGGCAGCGGGGGGGCCGTCCTACAATGAGCAGTTCTTC | CASSLAAGGPSYNEQFF
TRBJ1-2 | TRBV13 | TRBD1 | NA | TGTGCCAGCAAGGCAGGACAGGGTGAGCCCGGCTACACCTTC | CASKAGQGEPGYTF
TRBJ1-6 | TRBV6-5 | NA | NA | TGTGCCAGCAGCTCACAGGACAGCTCACCCCTCCACTTT | CASSSQDSSPLHF
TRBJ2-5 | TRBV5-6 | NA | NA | TGTGCCAGCAGCCACCGGGATCCGGGCCAAGAGACCCAGTACTTC | CASSHRDPGQETQYF
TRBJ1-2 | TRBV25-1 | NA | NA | TGTGCCAGCAGTGAGAAGACAGGAGGCTATGGCTACACCTTC | CASSEKTGGYGYTF
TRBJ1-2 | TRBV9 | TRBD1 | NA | TGTGCCAGCAGCACTCGAGGGGCGGACAGGCTCAACTATGGCTACACCTTC | CASSTRGADRLNYGYTF
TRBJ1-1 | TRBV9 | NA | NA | TGTGCCAGCAGCGTAGAATCAAAGCAACCTGCTTTCTTT | CASSVESKQPAFF
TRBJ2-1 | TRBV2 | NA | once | TGTGCCAGCAGTGAACTTAGTGGCTCCTACAATGAGCAGTTCTTC | CASSELSGSYNEQFF
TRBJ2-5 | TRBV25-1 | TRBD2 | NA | TGTGCCAGCAGTGAATATGGCGGGGGAGGGACCCAGTACTTC | CASSEYGGGGTQYF
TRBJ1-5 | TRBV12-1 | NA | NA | TGTGCCAGCAGCCTGGGGGGTTCGAGGGGACGACTGCTCCAGCATTTT | CASSLGGSRGRLLQHF
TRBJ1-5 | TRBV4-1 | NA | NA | TGCGCCAGCAGCCTCCTATTCTCTAGCAATCAGCCCCAGCATTTT | CASSLLFSSNQPQHF